This TCR beta chain was identified during a study of T-cell memory formation after mild COVID-19. V gave up 4 bases and J gave up 8 bases; unmatched junction bases: 9. Germline V CDR1 and CDR2: KGHDR, SFDVKD. This CDR3 comprises 15 residues. MiXCR, run by TCRdb on the 5' RACE reads, gives a single entry per CDR3 protein. The sample includes hundreds of thousands of distinct CDR3 sequences, approximately 15% of them seen just once. Sequenced sample: PBMCs or a T cell subset sorted from them (not recorded which). The TCR sequence derives from a man between 18 and 29 years old who had mild COVID-19 (a few samples of this study predate the infection). Cell type and time point are not known. This chain links TRBV24-1 with TRBJ2-1; 8 positions match TRBD2. CDR3 sequence: CATSERGLGVDEQFF. DNA for the CDR3: TGTGCCACCAGTGAGCGGGGACTAGGGGTCGATGAGCAGTTCTTC.